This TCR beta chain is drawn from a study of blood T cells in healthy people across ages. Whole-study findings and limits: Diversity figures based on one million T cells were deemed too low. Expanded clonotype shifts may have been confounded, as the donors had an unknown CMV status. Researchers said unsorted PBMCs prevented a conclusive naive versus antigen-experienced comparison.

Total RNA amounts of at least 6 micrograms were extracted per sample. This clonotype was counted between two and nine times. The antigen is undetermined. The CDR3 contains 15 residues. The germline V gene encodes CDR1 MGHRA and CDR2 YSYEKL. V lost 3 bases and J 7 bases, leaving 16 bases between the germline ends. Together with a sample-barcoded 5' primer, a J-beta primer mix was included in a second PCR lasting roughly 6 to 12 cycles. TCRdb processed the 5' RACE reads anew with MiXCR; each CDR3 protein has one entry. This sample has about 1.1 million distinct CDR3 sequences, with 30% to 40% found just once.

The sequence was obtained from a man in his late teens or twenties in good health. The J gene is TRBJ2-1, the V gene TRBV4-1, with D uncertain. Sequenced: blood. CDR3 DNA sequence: TGCGCCAGCAGCCATGGCCCCGTAATGGTGAATGAGCAGTTCTTC. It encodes CASSHGPVMVNEQFF.